The 17 T cell receptor beta chains below all came from one sample that was sequenced in a study of T cell changes during pregnancy in multiple sclerosis. Only in-frame clones appear in the TCRdb table, and some are missing; sequencing was by immunoSEQ multiplex PCR. The sample lists about 97,000 clones, around nine tenths occurring once. The sequencing here drew on peripheral blood, taken in the second trimester of pregnancy. Receptors were obtained from a female donor in good health, enrolled as a control in a pregnancy study.

This clone was seen a handful of times. This chain joins TRBV5-8 and TRBJ1-5; maybe TRBD1 (5 bases). The CDR3 contains 14 residues. Trimming took 4 bases from V and 4 from J, leaving 12 bases between them. Germline V CDR1 and CDR2: SGHTS, YDEGEE. The CDR3 DNA is TGTGCCAGCAGCAGAAGCGGGGGGAATCAGCCCCAGCATTTT. Protein: CASSRSGGNQPQHF.

The genes are TRBV27 and TRBJ2-3; maybe TRBD2 (6 bases). Trimming stripped 0 bases from V and 4 bases from J, with 11 bases between. The CDR3 runs 15 residues. Germline V gene lookup returns CDR1 MNHEY and CDR2 SMNVEV (reference sequence). The CDR3 loop is CASSLSRLGADTQYF. CDR3 nucleotides: TGTGCCAGCAGTTTATCGAGACTAGGGGCAGATACGCAGTATTTT.

The V call is TRBV7-9, the J call TRBJ1-1; the match to TRBD1 covers 10 bases. J gave up 11 bases and V 4 bases, and 13 bases lay outside the gene matches. In germline, CDR1 is SEHNR, CDR2 FQNEAQ (reference sequence). This CDR3 spans 15 amino acids. CDR3 sequence: CASSWDRTGGPGAFF. The CDR3 DNA reads as TGTGCCAGCAGCTGGGACCGGACAGGGGGGCCTGGCGCTTTCTTT.

This chain uses TRBV2 with TRBJ1-5; TRBD1 might be the D (6 bases). V lost 3 bases to trimming and J lost 7 bases, with 13 bases between them. The CDR3 totals 14 residues. The germline V gene encodes CDR1 SNHLY and CDR2 FYNNEI. The CDR3 DNA is TGTGCCAGCAGTGAGCGGGGGGCGGGACAGCCCCAGCATTTT. It codes for CASSERGAGQPQHF.

This clone occurred once. This sequence joins TRBV6-6 and TRBJ2-7, with 9 nucleotides matching TRBD1. Trimming at V came to 5 bases and at J to 5 bases, leaving 10 bases not matched to a gene. Per germline, CDR1 MNHNY and CDR2 SVGAGI (reference sequence). The CDR3 runs to 15 residues. In nucleotides, the CDR3 is TGTGCCAGCAGTCCTCCTCCCGGGACAGGGAACGAGCAGTACTTC. Translation: CASSPPPGTGNEQYF.

The rearrangement joins TRBV6-1 to TRBJ1-5, with D possibly being TRBD1 (6 bases). Trimming removed 0 bases at V and 0 bases at J, with 15 bases between. The CDR3 loop spans 18 amino acids. CDR1 and CDR2 (germline): MNHNS, SASEGT. CDR3 coding DNA: TGTGCCAGCAGTGAAGCGCTGAGGGACACCTATAGCAATCAGCCCCAGCATTTT. Amino acid sequence: CASSEALRDTYSNQPQHF.

The chain has TRBV19 and TRBJ1-2; no clear D gene. V gave up 4 bases and J gave up 7 bases, with 10 bases separating them. The CDR3 consists of 12 residues. The germline V gene encodes CDR1 LNHDA and CDR2 SQIVND (reference sequence). The CDR3, as DNA: TGTGCCAGTAGTACGACTGTGGCTGGCTACACCTTC. Residues: CASSTTVAGYTF.

This clone was seen just once. Other DNA variants within this sample encode the same CDR3. The chain links TRBV7-9 to TRBJ1-1, with 7 nucleotides matching TRBD1. This CDR3 has 13 residues. Germline CDR1 reads SEHNR; CDR2 reads FQNEAQ (reference sequence). J was trimmed by 1 base and V by 4 bases; bases with no gene match: 0. CDR3 nucleotide sequence: TGTGCCAGCAGCTGGACAGGGAACACTGAAGCTTTCTTT. Translated: CASSWTGNTEAFF.

The chain has TRBV9 and TRBJ1-3, with D perhaps TRBD1 (6 bases). This CDR3 contains 15 residues. V dropped 3 bases and J dropped 1 base, with 11 bases sitting between them. Germline CDR1 SGDLS, CDR2 YYNGEE. CDR3 sequence reads: CASSGLQGSGNTIYF. Written as DNA, the CDR3 is TGTGCCAGCAGCGGTTTACAGGGTTCTGGAAACACCATATATTTT. The variable domain in full, completed from reference TRBV9 and TRBJ1-3, reads DSGVTQTPKHLITATGQRVTLRCSPRSGDLSVYWYQQSLDQGLQFLIQYYNGEERAKGNILERFSAQQFPDLHSELNLSSLELGDSALYFCASSGLQGSGNTIYFGEGSWLTVV.

The J gene is TRBJ2-3, the V gene TRBV5-6, with TRBD2 identical over 11 bases. The ends lost 5 bases at V and 2 bases at J; junction bases unmatched: 13. Germline-derived CDR1 and CDR2 are SGHDT and YYEEEE. CDR3 length: 18 residues. CDR3 in amino acids: CASSEGLLAGDFTDTQYF. The DNA for the CDR3 is TGTGCCAGCAGTGAAGGGTTACTAGCGGGGGACTTCACAGATACGCAGTATTTT.

This clone was detected once. CDR3 nucleotides: TGCGCCAGCAGCCAGGGACAGCTCGCAAAAGGTTATGGCTACACCTTC. Its translation: CASSQGQLAKGYGYTF. The chain uses TRBV5-1 and TRBJ1-2; 7 bases align to TRBD1. There are 16 residues in the CDR3. The germline V gene encodes CDR1 SGHRS and CDR2 YFSETQ. The V gene end was trimmed by 4 bases and the J gene end by 5 bases; junction bases not matched to a gene: 14.

This chain uses TRBV7-9 with TRBJ1-4; D not certain. With 2 bases removed from V and 6 bases from J, the gap between germline ends came to 16 bases. Per the germline V gene, CDR1 is SEHNR and CDR2 is FQNEAQ (reference sequence). The CDR3 consists of 16 residues. Here the CDR3 DNA reads TGTGCCAGCAGCTTATCTGTTCGAGGGCGCGATGAAAAACTGTTTTTT. Residues: CASSLSVRGRDEKLFF.

V usage is TRBV27 and J usage is TRBJ2-7, with 13 bases lining up with TRBD2. Germline V lookup: CDR1 MNHEY, CDR2 SMNVEV (reference sequence). The J segment lost 5 bases and the V segment lost 0 bases, leaving 4 bases of the junction unmatched. This CDR3 spans 16 amino acids. Written as DNA, the CDR3 is TGTGCCAGCAGTTTATCGTTGACTAGCGGGAGGAACGAGCAGTACTTC. It translates to CASSLSLTSGRNEQYF.

This clone showed up just a few times. This chain joins TRBV2 and TRBJ2-7; TRBD2 agrees at 7 bases. This CDR3 contains 14 residues. V lost 3 bases to trimming and J lost 0 bases; unmatched junction nucleotides: 2. The germline V gene encodes CDR1 SNHLY and CDR2 FYNNEI. CDR3: CASSELAASYEQYF. Here the CDR3 DNA reads TGTGCCAGCAGTGAGCTAGCGGCCTCCTACGAGCAGTACTTC. Supplemented by reference TRBV2 and TRBJ2-7, the full variable domain reads EPEVTQTPSHQVTQMGQEVILRCVPISNHLYFYWYRQILGQKVEFLVSFYNNEISEKSEIFDDQFSVERPDGSNFTLKIRSTKLEDSAMYFCASSELAASYEQYFGPGTRLTVT.

The chain links TRBV5-1 to TRBJ2-1; D unresolved. V was shortened by 2 bases and J by 5 bases, with 8 bases between the two germline ends. The CDR3 extends over 13 amino acids. The germline V gene encodes CDR1 SGHRS and CDR2 YFSETQ. CDR3 region: CASSFDNNNEQFF. The CDR3 bases are TGCGCCAGCAGCTTCGACAACAACAATGAGCAGTTCTTC.

The rearrangement links TRBV7-9 to TRBJ2-2; TRBD2 agrees at 13 bases. The trim removed 6 bases at V and 7 bases at J, leaving 5 bases unmatched. This CDR3 is 15 amino acids long. The V gene's germline CDR1 is SEHNR and CDR2 FQNEAQ (reference sequence). CDR3 DNA: TGTGCCAGCAGTGGGACTAGCGGGAATAACGGGGAGCTGTTTTTT. Translation gives CASSGTSGNNGELFF.

V is TRBV4-1 and J is TRBJ1-4; 9 positions match TRBD1. The V gene end was trimmed by 3 bases and the J gene end by 7 bases; junction bases not matched to a gene: 9. CDR1 MGHRA and CDR2 YSYEKL come from the germline V gene. The CDR3 sequence is 16 residues long. In nucleotides, the CDR3 is TGCGCCAGCAGCCATGCTCCGGGACAGGGAATTGAAAAACTGTTTTTT. It translates to CASSHAPGQGIEKLFF.